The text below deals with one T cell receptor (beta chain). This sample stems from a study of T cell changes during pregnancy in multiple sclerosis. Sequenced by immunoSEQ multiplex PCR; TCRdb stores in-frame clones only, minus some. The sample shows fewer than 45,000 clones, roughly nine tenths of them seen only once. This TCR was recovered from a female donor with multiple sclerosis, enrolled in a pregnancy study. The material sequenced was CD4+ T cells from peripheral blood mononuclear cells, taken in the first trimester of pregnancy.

The CDR3 DNA is TGTGCCAGCAGCTTAGGGGCGGGTTATGGCGATACGCAGTATTTT. It specifies CASSLGAGYGDTQYF. This sequence joins TRBV11-2 and TRBJ2-3; tentative D call: TRBD2 (5 bases). CDR1 and CDR2 from the germline V gene are SGHAT and FQNNGV. The CDR3 consists of 15 residues. V lost 1 base to trimming and J lost 6 bases, with 14 bases between them.